A single sample is the source of the 21 T cell receptor beta chains below, sequenced in a study of blood T cell repertoires in COVID-19. Produced via immunoSEQ multiplex PCR; TCRdb's table is partial and in-frame only. The sample lists a few hundred thousand clones; more than 75% were seen once. Sequencing was performed on peripheral blood. The receptor source for this set is a woman in her 30s who had recovered from COVID-19.

The chain uses TRBV3-1 (or the pseudogene TRBV3-2) and TRBJ2-7; D gene unclear. Per germline, CDR1 LGHDT and CDR2 YNNKEL (reference sequence). V lost 0 bases to trimming and J lost 11 bases, with 14 bases between them. The CDR3 runs 13 residues. CDR3 region: CASSQDTTSRKYF. The CDR3 nucleotides read TGTGCCAGCAGCCAAGATACGACATCAAGGAAGTACTTC.

V is TRBV3-1 (or the pseudogene TRBV3-2) and J is TRBJ2-5; 7 bases line up with TRBD1. The CDR3 runs 14 residues. Losses at the gene ends were 4 bases for V and 3 bases for J; bases not matched to a gene: 5. In germline, CDR1 is LGHDT, CDR2 YNNKEL (reference sequence). The CDR3 coding sequence is TGTGCCAGCAGCCCGACCGGGACAGAAGAGACCCAGTACTTC. Its protein product is CASSPTGTEETQYF.

The V call is TRBV19, the J call TRBJ1-2; 7 bases align to TRBD1. Trimming at V came to 4 bases and at J to 3 bases, leaving 8 bases not matched to a gene. The CDR3 contains 15 residues. Germline V gene lookup returns CDR1 LNHDA and CDR2 SQIVND (reference sequence). The CDR3 spells CASSTHTGADYGYTF. The CDR3 DNA reads as TGTGCCAGTAGTACCCATACAGGGGCGGACTATGGCTACACCTTC.

The rearrangement links TRBV28 to TRBJ1-2; D remains unclear. Trimming took 4 bases from V and 4 from J, leaving 16 bases between them. CDR1 MDHEN and CDR2 SYDVKM come from the germline V gene. The CDR3 length is 15 residues. CDR3 sequence: CASSSIRSGSYGYTF. For the CDR3, the DNA is TGTGCCAGCAGTTCGATCCGATCGGGGAGCTATGGCTACACCTTC.

This clone has only a few counts. The rearrangement joins TRBV27 to TRBJ1-5; 8 nucleotides match TRBD1. Germline CDR1 and CDR2: MNHEY and SMNVEV (reference sequence). There are 18 residues in the CDR3. Germline trimming cut 0 bases from V and 2 bases from J; bases unmatched to any gene: 9. The CDR3 bases are TGTGCCAGCAGTTTATCTTGGACAGGGACGTATGGCAATCAGCCCCAGCATTTT. As protein: CASSLSWTGTYGNQPQHF.

The chain carries TRBV14 and TRBJ1-4, with D unclear. Germline V gene lookup returns CDR1 SGHDN and CDR2 FVKESK. Trimming pared 1 base from V and 4 bases from J, leaving 13 bases between. CDR3 size: 16 residues. This CDR3 reads CASSQGVTEFNEKLFF. The CDR3 DNA sequence: TGTGCCAGCAGCCAAGGAGTTACAGAGTTTAATGAAAAACTGTTTTTT.

The chain employs TRBV15 and TRBJ2-3; 7 bases map to TRBD1. The ends lost 5 bases at V and 6 bases at J; junction bases unmatched: 8. Germline V gene lookup returns CDR1 LNHNV and CDR2 YYDKDF (reference sequence). The length of the CDR3 is 14 residues. CDR3 DNA: TGTGCCACCAGCGGAACAGGGGCGCTCGATACGCAGTATTTT. This translates into CATSGTGALDTQYF.

This clone was seen a single time. The chain recombines TRBV11-2 with TRBJ2-2, with 7 positions matching TRBD2. The CDR3 consists of 16 residues. V dropped 0 bases and J dropped 6; count of bases not matched to a gene: 7. The germline V gene has CDR1 SGHAT and CDR2 FQNNGV. In DNA form, the CDR3 reads TGTGCCAGCAGCTTAGACGGGGGGAACTTGGCCGGGGAGCTGTTTTTT. Its protein is CASSLDGGNLAGELFF.

The chain couples TRBV7-2 to TRBJ1-6; the match to TRBD1 covers 8 bases. The trim removed 4 bases at V and 0 bases at J, leaving 2 bases unmatched. This CDR3 is 16 amino acids long. Germline V gene lookup returns CDR1 SGHTA and CDR2 FQGNSA. The CDR3 loop is CASSYTGGSYNSPLHF. In DNA, the CDR3 is TGTGCCAGCAGCTATACAGGGGGCTCCTATAATTCACCCCTCCACTTT. The complete variable domain, with remaining parts taken from reference TRBV7-2 and TRBJ1-6, reads GAGVSQSPSNKVTEKGKDVELRCDPISGHTALYWYRQSLGQGLEFLIYFQGNSAPDKSGLPSDRFSAERTGGSVSTLTIQRTQQEDSAVYLCASSYTGGSYNSPLHFGNGTRLTVT.

This chain uses TRBV4-2 with TRBJ2-7; 7 bases fit TRBD2. Unmatched junction bases numbered 6, after V lost 4 bases and J lost 0 bases. Germline CDR1 reads LGHNA; CDR2 reads YNFKEQ. The CDR3 is made up of 15 amino acids. CDR3 in DNA: TGTGCCAGCAGCCCGAGTTGGACTAGCTCCTACGAGCAGTACTTC. Translated, it gives CASSPSWTSSYEQYF.

V and J are TRBV27 and TRBJ2-7; 10 nucleotides line up with TRBD2. CDR1 is MNHEY, CDR2 SMNVEV, per germline (reference sequence). This CDR3 is built from 16 residues. The V and J ends lost 5 bases and 3 bases, in that order; junction bases with no gene match: 10. CDR3: CASSILKREGLYEQYF. The CDR3 DNA reads TGTGCCAGCAGTATCCTTAAGCGGGAGGGCCTCTACGAGCAGTACTTC.

This chain uses TRBV5-1 with TRBJ2-5, with 15 bases matching TRBD2. Looked up from germline, CDR1 is SGHRS and CDR2 is YFSETQ. J gave up 6 bases and V 0 bases, and 9 bases lay outside the gene matches. This CDR3 spans 18 amino acids. The CDR3 region has the DNA TGCGCCAGCAGCTTGGGGACTAGCGGGGGGGCCACGTGGAAGACCCAGTACTTC. The encoded protein is CASSLGTSGGATWKTQYF.

The CDR3 region has the DNA TGTGCCAGCAGCGACACTAGCGGGAGCTCGCCCTACGAGCAGTACTTC. Translation: CASSDTSGSSPYEQYF. This chain connects TRBV7-2 to TRBJ2-7; TRBD2 matches 11 bases. The CDR3 is made up of 16 amino acids. With V trimmed by 5 bases and J by 2 bases, 8 bases remained unmatched. Germline V gives CDR1 SGHTA, CDR2 FQGNSA.

The chain carries TRBV5-1 and TRBJ1-4; TRBD1 agrees at 11 bases. Germline-derived CDR1 and CDR2 are SGHRS and YFSETQ. V shed 4 bases, J shed 7 bases, and the junction held 6 bases outside the gene matches. This CDR3 is 15 amino acids long. CDR3 in DNA: TGCGCCAGCAGCGCCCGGACAGGGGGCGGTGAAAAACTGTTTTTT. This sequence encodes CASSARTGGGEKLFF. Drawing the rest from reference TRBV5-1 and TRBJ1-4, the complete variable domain is KAGVTQTPRYLIKTRGQQVTLSCSPISGHRSVSWYQQTPGQGLQFLFEYFSETQRNKGNFPGRFSGRQFSNSRSEMNVSTLELGDSALYLCASSARTGGGEKLFFGSGTQLSVL.

V and J are TRBV5-8 and TRBJ1-2; D is possibly TRBD1 (5 bases). CDR1 and CDR2 (germline): SGHTS, YDEGEE. The CDR3 is 16 residues long. The germline V and J ends were trimmed by 3 bases and 3 bases, with 18 bases remaining between them. CDR3 sequence (DNA): TGTGCCAGCAGCTCGTCTTTCAGGGCGCGGTACTATGGCTACACCTTC. This gives the protein CASSSSFRARYYGYTF.

This clone was seen only once. J is TRBJ1-3 and V is TRBV10-3; 8 bases map to TRBD1. Germline values: CDR1 ENHRY, CDR2 SYGVKD. The CDR3 is 14 residues long. Losses at the gene ends were 6 bases for V and 1 base for J; bases not matched to a gene: 2. For the CDR3, the DNA is TGTGCCATCAGGCAGGGGGCATCTGGAAACACCATATATTTT. Its translation: CAIRQGASGNTIYF.

A few counts support this clone. The chain has TRBV9 and TRBJ2-3; TRBD2 aligns across 9 bases. In germline, CDR1 is SGDLS, CDR2 YYNGEE. Losses at the gene ends were 4 bases for V and 1 base for J; bases not matched to a gene: 4. CDR3 length: 15 amino acids. The CDR3 spells CASSSRTSGTDTQYF. The DNA of the CDR3 is TGTGCCAGCAGCTCACGGACTAGCGGCACAGATACGCAGTATTTT.

The chain joins TRBV2 to TRBJ2-1; no clear D. Germline loops: CDR1 SNHLY, CDR2 FYNNEI. V shed 3 bases and J shed 3 bases, with 6 bases lying between them. The CDR3 loop spans 13 amino acids. CDR3 DNA sequence: TGTGCCAGCAGTGACCCAGACTACAATGAGCAGTTCTTC. It yields the protein CASSDPDYNEQFF.

V and J are TRBV5-1 and TRBJ1-5; D gene unclear. Germline-derived CDR1 and CDR2 are SGHRS and YFSETQ. The CDR3 loop spans 14 amino acids. The ends were cut back, 0 bases at V and 7 bases at J, with 11 bases in the middle. CDR3 amino acids: CASSLDGGGQPQHF. DNA of the CDR3: TGCGCCAGCAGCTTGGACGGCGGAGGACAGCCCCAGCATTTT.

The chain combines TRBV18 with TRBJ1-3, with a tentative D call TRBD1 (6 bases). Germline loops: CDR1 KGHSH, CDR2 LQKENI. The germline V and J ends were trimmed by 4 bases and 2 bases, with 12 bases remaining between them. This CDR3 contains 15 residues. CDR3: CASSQADSAGNTIYF. As DNA, the CDR3 is TGTGCCAGCTCACAGGCGGACAGCGCTGGAAACACCATATATTTT.

V usage is TRBV12-3 or TRBV12-4 and J usage is TRBJ2-7; D unclear. V lost 5 bases and J 2 bases, leaving 7 bases between the germline ends. The CDR3 contains 12 residues. This CDR3 reads CASSQSPYEQYF. Here the CDR3 DNA reads TGTGCCAGCAGTCAGTCCCCCTACGAGCAGTACTTC.